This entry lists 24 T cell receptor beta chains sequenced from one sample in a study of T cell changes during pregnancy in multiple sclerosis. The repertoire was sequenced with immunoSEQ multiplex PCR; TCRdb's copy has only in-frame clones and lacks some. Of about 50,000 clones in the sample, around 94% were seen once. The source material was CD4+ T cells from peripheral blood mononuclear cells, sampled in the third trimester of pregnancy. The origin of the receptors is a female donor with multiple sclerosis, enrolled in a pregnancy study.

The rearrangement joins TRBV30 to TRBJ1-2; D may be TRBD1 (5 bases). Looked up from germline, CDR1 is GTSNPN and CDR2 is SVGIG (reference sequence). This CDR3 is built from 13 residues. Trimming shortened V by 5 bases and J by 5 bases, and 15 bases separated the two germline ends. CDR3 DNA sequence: TGTGCCTGGGGGGCAACTACAACTTATGGCTACACCTTC. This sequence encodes CAWGATTTYGYTF.

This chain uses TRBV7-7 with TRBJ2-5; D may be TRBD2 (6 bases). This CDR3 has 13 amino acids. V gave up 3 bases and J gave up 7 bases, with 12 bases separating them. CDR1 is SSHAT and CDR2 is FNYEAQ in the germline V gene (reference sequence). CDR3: CASSFLQGGTQYF. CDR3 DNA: TGTGCCAGCAGCTTTCTTCAGGGAGGGACCCAGTACTTC.

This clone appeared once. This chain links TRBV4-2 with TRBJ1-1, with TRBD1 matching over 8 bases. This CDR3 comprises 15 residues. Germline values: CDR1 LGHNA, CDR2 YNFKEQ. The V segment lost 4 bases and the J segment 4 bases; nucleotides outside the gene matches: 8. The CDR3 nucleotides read TGTGCCAGCAGCCGACAGGACAGGGTAGGCACTGAAGCTTTCTTT. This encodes CASSRQDRVGTEAFF.

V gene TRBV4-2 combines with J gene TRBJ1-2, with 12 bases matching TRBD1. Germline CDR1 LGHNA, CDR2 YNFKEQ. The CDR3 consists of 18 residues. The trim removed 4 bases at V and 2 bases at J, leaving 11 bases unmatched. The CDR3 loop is CASSLTGTGGAQNYGYTF. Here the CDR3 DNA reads TGTGCCAGCAGCCTTACCGGGACAGGGGGCGCCCAAAACTATGGCTACACCTTC.

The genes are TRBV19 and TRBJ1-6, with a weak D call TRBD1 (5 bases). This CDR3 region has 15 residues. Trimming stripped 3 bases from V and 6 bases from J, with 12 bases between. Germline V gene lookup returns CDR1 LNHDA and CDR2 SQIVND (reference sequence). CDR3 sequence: CASSITGVANSPLHF. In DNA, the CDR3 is TGTGCCAGTAGTATTACGGGGGTGGCTAATTCACCCCTCCACTTT. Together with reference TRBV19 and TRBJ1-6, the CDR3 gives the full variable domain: DGGITQSPKYLFRKEGQNVTLSCEQNLNHDAMYWYRQDPGQGLRLIYYSQIVNDFQKGDIAEGYSVSREKKESFPLTVTSAQKNPTAFYLCASSITGVANSPLHFGNGTRLTVT.

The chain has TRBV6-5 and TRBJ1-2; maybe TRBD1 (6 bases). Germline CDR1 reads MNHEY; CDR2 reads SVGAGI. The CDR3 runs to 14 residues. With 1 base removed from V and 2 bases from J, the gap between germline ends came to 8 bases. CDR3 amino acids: CASSYWGGNYGYTF. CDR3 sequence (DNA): TGTGCCAGCAGTTACTGGGGGGGCAACTATGGCTACACCTTC.

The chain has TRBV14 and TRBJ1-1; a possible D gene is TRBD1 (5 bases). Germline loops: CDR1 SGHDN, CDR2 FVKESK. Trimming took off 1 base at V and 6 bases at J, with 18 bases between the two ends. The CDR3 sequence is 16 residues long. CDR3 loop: CASSQVGLGPLSEAFF. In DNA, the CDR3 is TGTGCCAGCAGCCAAGTGGGGCTAGGCCCCCTCTCTGAAGCTTTCTTT.

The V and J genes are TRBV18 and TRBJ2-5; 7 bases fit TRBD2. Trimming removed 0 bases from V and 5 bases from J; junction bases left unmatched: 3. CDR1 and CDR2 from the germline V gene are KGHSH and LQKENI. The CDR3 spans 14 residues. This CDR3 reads CASSPPGLTETQYF. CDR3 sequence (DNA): TGTGCCAGCTCACCACCGGGACTAACGGAGACCCAGTACTTC.

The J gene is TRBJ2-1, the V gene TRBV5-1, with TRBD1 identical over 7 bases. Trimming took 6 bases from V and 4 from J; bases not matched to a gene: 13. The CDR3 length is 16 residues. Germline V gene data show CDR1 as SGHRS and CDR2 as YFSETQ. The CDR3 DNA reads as TGCGCCAGCACCTGGAGTGTAGGACAGGAATACAATGAGCAGTTCTTC. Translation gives CASTWSVGQEYNEQFF.

CDR3: CATRVEGSYNEQFF. Written as DNA, the CDR3 is TGTGCCACCAGGGTTGAGGGCTCCTACAATGAGCAGTTCTTC. The J gene is TRBJ2-1, the V gene TRBV6-5; D is perhaps TRBD1 or TRBD2 (5 bases each). There are 14 residues in the CDR3. Germline assignment: CDR1 MNHEY and CDR2 SVGAGI. V lost 10 bases to trimming and J lost 0 bases, with 13 bases between them.

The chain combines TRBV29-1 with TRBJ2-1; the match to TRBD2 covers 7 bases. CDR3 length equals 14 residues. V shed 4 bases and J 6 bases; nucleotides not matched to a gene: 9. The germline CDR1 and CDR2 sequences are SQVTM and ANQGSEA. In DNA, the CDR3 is TGCAGCGTTGGTTTCGGGGGAGGGGTCAATGAGCAGTTCTTC. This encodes CSVGFGGGVNEQFF.

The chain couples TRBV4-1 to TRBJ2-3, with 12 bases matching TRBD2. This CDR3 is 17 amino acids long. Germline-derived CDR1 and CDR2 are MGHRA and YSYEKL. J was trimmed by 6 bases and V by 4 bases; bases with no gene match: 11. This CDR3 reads CASSLLAGGTGKDTQYF. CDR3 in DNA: TGCGCCAGCAGCCTTCTAGCGGGGGGGACCGGAAAGGATACGCAGTATTTT.

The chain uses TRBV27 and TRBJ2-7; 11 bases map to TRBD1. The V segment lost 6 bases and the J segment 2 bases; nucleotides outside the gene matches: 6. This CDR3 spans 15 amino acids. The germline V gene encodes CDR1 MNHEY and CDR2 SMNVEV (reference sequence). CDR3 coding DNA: TGTGCCAGCAGACTCCCGGGACAGGGGGCCTACGAGCAGTACTTC. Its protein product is CASRLPGQGAYEQYF.

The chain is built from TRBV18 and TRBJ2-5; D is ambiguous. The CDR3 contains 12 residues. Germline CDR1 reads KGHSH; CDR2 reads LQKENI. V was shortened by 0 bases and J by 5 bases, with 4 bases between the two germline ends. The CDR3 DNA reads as TGTGCCAGCTCACCACCTGGCGAGACCCAGTACTTC. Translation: CASSPPGETQYF.

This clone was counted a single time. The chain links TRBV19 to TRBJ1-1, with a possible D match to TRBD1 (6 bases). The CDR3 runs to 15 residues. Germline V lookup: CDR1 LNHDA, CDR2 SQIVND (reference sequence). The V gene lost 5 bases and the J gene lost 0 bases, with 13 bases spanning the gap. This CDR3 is CASSFGTPLNTEAFF. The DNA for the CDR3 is TGTGCCAGTAGTTTCGGGACACCCTTGAACACTGAAGCTTTCTTT.

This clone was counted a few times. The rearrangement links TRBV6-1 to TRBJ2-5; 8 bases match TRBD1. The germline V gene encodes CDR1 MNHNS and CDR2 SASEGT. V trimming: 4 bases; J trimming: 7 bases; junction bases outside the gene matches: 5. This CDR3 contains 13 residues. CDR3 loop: CASSATGTGTQYF. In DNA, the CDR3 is TGTGCCAGCAGTGCAACCGGGACAGGGACCCAGTACTTC.

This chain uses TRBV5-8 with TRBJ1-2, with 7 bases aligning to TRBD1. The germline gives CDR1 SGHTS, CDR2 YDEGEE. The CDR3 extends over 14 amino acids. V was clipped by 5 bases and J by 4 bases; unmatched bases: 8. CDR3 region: CASRRGQPAYGYTF. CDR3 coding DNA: TGTGCCAGCAGGCGGGGACAGCCCGCCTATGGCTACACCTTC.

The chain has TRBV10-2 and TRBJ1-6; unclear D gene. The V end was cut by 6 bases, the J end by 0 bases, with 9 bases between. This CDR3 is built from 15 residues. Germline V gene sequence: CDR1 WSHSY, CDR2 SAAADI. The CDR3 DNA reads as TGCGCCAGCAGGGCCGCCGCCTCCTATAATTCACCCCTCCACTTT. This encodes CASRAAASYNSPLHF.

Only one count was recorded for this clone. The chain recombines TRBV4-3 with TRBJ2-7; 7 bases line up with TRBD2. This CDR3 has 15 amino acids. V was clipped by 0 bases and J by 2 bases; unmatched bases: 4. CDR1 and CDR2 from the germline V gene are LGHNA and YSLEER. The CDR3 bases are TGCGCCAGCAGCCAAGATTGGGGAGGGGCCTACGAGCAGTACTTC. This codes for CASSQDWGGAYEQYF.

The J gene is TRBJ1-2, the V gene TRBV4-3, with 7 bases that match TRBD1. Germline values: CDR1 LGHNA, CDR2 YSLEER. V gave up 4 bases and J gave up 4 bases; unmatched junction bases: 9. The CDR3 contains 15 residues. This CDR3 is CASSPGDRAGYGYTF. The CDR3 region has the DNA TGCGCCAGCAGCCCCGGCGACAGGGCGGGCTATGGCTACACCTTC.

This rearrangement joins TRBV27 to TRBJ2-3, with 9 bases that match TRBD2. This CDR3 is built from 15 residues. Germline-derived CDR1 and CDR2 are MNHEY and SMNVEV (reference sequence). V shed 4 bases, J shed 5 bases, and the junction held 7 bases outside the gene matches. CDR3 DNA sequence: TGTGCCAGCAGTTCCCTCGCGGGGGGGCGAGATACGCAGTATTTT. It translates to CASSSLAGGRDTQYF.

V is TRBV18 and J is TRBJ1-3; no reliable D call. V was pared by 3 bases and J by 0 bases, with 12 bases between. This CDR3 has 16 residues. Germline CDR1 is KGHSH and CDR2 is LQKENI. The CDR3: CASSPILGGSGNTIYF. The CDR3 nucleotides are TGTGCCAGCTCACCCATCCTGGGAGGCTCTGGAAACACCATATATTTT.

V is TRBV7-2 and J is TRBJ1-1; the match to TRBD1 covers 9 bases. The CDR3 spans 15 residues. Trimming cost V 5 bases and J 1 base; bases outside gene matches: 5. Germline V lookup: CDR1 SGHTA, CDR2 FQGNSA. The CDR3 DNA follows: TGTGCCAGCAGCCCCGGGACAGGGAGGAACACTGAAGCTTTCTTT. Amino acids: CASSPGTGRNTEAFF.

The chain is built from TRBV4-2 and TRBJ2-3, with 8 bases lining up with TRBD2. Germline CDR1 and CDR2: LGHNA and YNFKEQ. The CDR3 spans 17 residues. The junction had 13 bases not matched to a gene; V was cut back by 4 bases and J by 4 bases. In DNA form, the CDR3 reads TGTGCCAGCAGCCCTTATCGGAGGCTAGCGGGCGCAGATACGCAGTATTTT. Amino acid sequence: CASSPYRRLAGADTQYF.